Below are 21 T cell receptor beta chains sequenced from a single sample in a study of blood T cells in healthy people across ages. Next came a second PCR, run for about 7 to 12 cycles, which used a sample-barcoded 5' primer along with a J-beta primer mix. TCRdb itself ran the 5' RACE reads through MiXCR, one entry per CDR3 protein. The table has roughly 2 million distinct CDR3 sequences, roughly 49% seen once. Sequenced: blood. The receptor source for this set is a woman aged 40 to 50 in good health.

The rearrangement joins TRBV20-1 to TRBJ2-1; D is undetermined. The germline CDR1 and CDR2 sequences are DFQATT and SNEGSKA (reference sequence). The CDR3 runs 16 residues. The V gene lost 3 bases and the J gene lost 4 bases, with 19 bases spanning the gap. CDR3 region: CSASRLGYKEYNEQFF. DNA of the CDR3: TGCAGTGCTAGCCGTTTAGGCTACAAGGAATACAATGAGCAGTTCTTC.

CDR3 in DNA: TGTGCCAGCAGCTTAGCGAGAGGCAGGTACTCTGGGGCCAACGTCCTGACTTTC. It is translated as CASSLARGRYSGANVLTF. This chain uses TRBV11-1 with TRBJ2-6; no firm D call. V was trimmed by 0 bases and J by 0 bases, leaving 12 bases between them. In germline, CDR1 is SGHAT, CDR2 FQDESV (reference sequence). The CDR3 spans 18 residues.

The chain recombines TRBV27 with TRBJ1-6; D not resolved. Germline CDR1 and CDR2: MNHEY and SMNVEV (reference sequence). The CDR3 spans 15 residues. V gave up 5 bases and J gave up 9 bases, with 17 bases separating them. CDR3 sequence (DNA): TGTGCCAGCAGTCTAGGCAGGTTGATGTTTTCACCCCTCCACTTT. This translates into CASSLGRLMFSPLHF.

This clonotype appeared a single time. V is TRBV20-1 and J is TRBJ1-6, with 7 bases aligning to TRBD1. The trim removed 0 bases at V and 3 bases at J, leaving 2 bases unmatched. This CDR3 has 15 amino acids. Germline V CDR1 and CDR2: DFQATT, SNEGSKA (reference sequence). Written as DNA, the CDR3 is TGCAGTGCTAGAGATCAGGGGGGCTATAATTCACCCCTCCACTTT. Protein sequence: CSARDQGGYNSPLHF.

The rearrangement links TRBV12-3 or TRBV12-4 to TRBJ2-4; possibly TRBD2 for D (5 bases). This CDR3 spans 15 amino acids. V shed 8 bases and J shed 2 bases, with 16 bases lying between them. The CDR3 coding sequence is TGTGCCAGCCGTACAACTCGGGGATCCAAAAACATTCAGTACTTC. Amino acid sequence: CASRTTRGSKNIQYF.

The chain links TRBV6-1 to TRBJ1-4; D not certain. V was clipped by 7 bases and J by 3 bases, with 12 bases between them. This CDR3 is 14 amino acids long. The germline gives CDR1 MNHNS, CDR2 SASEGT. The CDR3 reads CASKVGRANEKLFF. The CDR3 DNA reads as TGTGCCAGCAAGGTGGGGAGAGCTAATGAAAAACTGTTTTTT.

This sequence joins TRBV5-1 and TRBJ2-1; TRBD2 matches at 9 bases. Trimming at V came to 3 bases and at J to 7 bases, leaving 14 bases not matched to a gene. The CDR3 is made up of 17 amino acids. Germline V CDR1 and CDR2: SGHRS, YFSETQ. CDR3 bases: TGCGCCAGCAGCTCTCTACCGGGACTAGCAGCGCGGAATGAGCAGTTCTTC. Translation gives CASSSLPGLAARNEQFF.

On this clonotype itself: A single base separates this from a much larger clone, so it may be a read error. This chain connects TRBV5-1 to TRBJ2-5; D is ambiguous. The CDR3 is 12 amino acids. Trimming pared 3 bases from V and 0 bases from J, leaving 3 bases between. CDR1 is SGHRS, CDR2 YFSETQ, per germline. The CDR3 DNA reads TGCGCCAGCAGCTGGAACCAAGAGACCCAGTACTTC. It is translated as CASSWNQETQYF.

This chain uses TRBV15 with TRBJ1-4, with 10 nucleotides matching TRBD1. The CDR3 contains 19 residues. V dropped 1 base and J dropped 3; count of bases not matched to a gene: 11. In germline, CDR1 is LNHNV, CDR2 YYDKDF (reference sequence). CDR3 nucleotides: TGTGCCACCAGCAGAGTCCCGACGGGACAGGGGAAGTCTAATGAAAAACTGTTTTTT. It codes for CATSRVPTGQGKSNEKLFF.

The rearrangement joins TRBV7-9 to TRBJ1-2; D is perhaps TRBD1 (6 bases). The CDR3 has 17 residues. Germline V CDR1 and CDR2: SEHNR, FQNEAQ (reference sequence). Trimming cost V 5 bases and J 4 bases, with 23 bases left between them. CDR3 in amino acids: CASSTQSPGTQPYGYTF. Here the CDR3 DNA reads TGTGCCAGCAGCACTCAAAGCCCCGGGACACAACCCTATGGCTACACCTTC.

The V and J genes are TRBV29-1 and TRBJ2-5; D gene uncertain. CDR1 is SQVTM, CDR2 ANQGSEA, per germline. The CDR3 sequence is 13 residues long. Trimming shortened V by 3 bases and J by 4 bases, and 12 bases separated the two germline ends. The CDR3 loop is CSVDGLDGETQYF. The CDR3 DNA is TGCAGCGTTGACGGTTTAGATGGAGAGACCCAGTACTTC.

This chain uses TRBV10-3 with TRBJ2-7; D is unclear. V was pared by 8 bases and J by 2 bases, with 13 bases between. CDR1 ENHRY and CDR2 SYGVKD come from the germline V gene. The CDR3 is 13 amino acids. The CDR3 DNA sequence: TGTGCCATCGTGGCTAGTCCGACCTACGAGCAGTACTTC. This translates into CAIVASPTYEQYF.

CDR3 sequence: CASSLSPRTDTQYF. The CDR3 bases are TGTGCCAGCAGCTTATCCCCACGCACAGATACGCAGTATTTT. This rearrangement joins TRBV7-3 to TRBJ2-3, with unresolved D. The CDR3 runs 14 residues. Trimming removed 2 bases at V and 1 base at J, with 7 bases between. Germline assignment: CDR1 SGHTA and CDR2 FQGTGA.

This clonotype was counted many times. This chain connects TRBV7-2 to TRBJ2-7; D is unresolved. CDR3 size: 11 residues. V lost 5 bases and J 4 bases, leaving 6 bases between the germline ends. Per the germline V gene, CDR1 is SGHTA and CDR2 is FQGNSA. The CDR3 DNA follows: TGTGCCAGCAGCCCTAAGTACGAGCAGTACTTC. The encoded protein is CASSPKYEQYF.

The chain links TRBV6-5 to TRBJ2-1; 9 nucleotides match TRBD2. V dropped 2 bases and J dropped 5; count of bases not matched to a gene: 7. Germline loops: CDR1 MNHEY, CDR2 SVGAGI. This CDR3 region has 16 residues. DNA of the CDR3: TGTGCCAGCAGTTACGGGCTAGCGGGGACCCACAATGAGCAGTTCTTC. Protein: CASSYGLAGTHNEQFF.

The chain is built from TRBV5-1 and TRBJ2-1; TRBD2 matches at 9 bases. CDR3 length equals 16 residues. V trimming: 4 bases; J trimming: 6 bases; junction bases outside the gene matches: 11. CDR1 is SGHRS, CDR2 YFSETQ, per germline. The CDR3 nucleotides read TGCGCCAGCAGCACAGGTTCAAGCGGGGGGCTCAATGAGCAGTTCTTC. It specifies CASSTGSSGGLNEQFF.

This clonotype was seen more than once but under ten times. The chain uses TRBV6-2 or TRBV6-3 and TRBJ1-1; tentatively, D is TRBD1 (6 bases). V gave up 6 bases and J gave up 3 bases, with 11 bases separating them. CDR3 size: 13 residues. Germline-derived CDR1 and CDR2 are MNHEY and SVGEGT. The CDR3 loop reads CASSTGTHTEAFF. The CDR3 bases are TGTGCCAGCAGCACAGGGACACACACTGAAGCTTTCTTT.

This clonotype has a single count. This chain connects TRBV12-3 or TRBV12-4 to TRBJ2-1; TRBD2 is a possible D gene (6 bases). With 0 bases removed from V and 13 bases from J, the gap between germline ends came to 25 bases. The CDR3 spans 17 residues. The CDR3 reads CASSLALGGTPFSEQFF. In DNA, the CDR3 is TGTGCCAGCAGTTTAGCGCTTGGCGGGACGCCTTTCTCTGAACAGTTCTTC.

A few counts support this clonotype. The chain carries TRBV7-9 and TRBJ1-2; no firm D call. Germline V gene lookup returns CDR1 SEHNR and CDR2 FQNEAQ (reference sequence). V was pared by 1 base and J by 2 bases, with 11 bases between. CDR3 length: 15 residues. As DNA, the CDR3 is TGTGCCAGCAGCTTAGGTGTAGGTCCAAACTATGGCTACACCTTC. It specifies CASSLGVGPNYGYTF.

The V and J genes are TRBV2 and TRBJ2-6, with D possibly being TRBD1 (6 bases). The V and J ends lost 5 bases and 1 base respectively, with 12 bases between them. In germline, CDR1 is SNHLY, CDR2 FYNNEI. This CDR3 comprises 16 residues. The CDR3 bases are TGTGCCAGCAGTATTTTCCAGGGGTCTGGGGCCAACGTCCTGACTTTC. This sequence encodes CASSIFQGSGANVLTF.

CDR3 DNA sequence: TGTGCCAGCAGCCACCTCCGCAACGAGCAGTACTTC. This encodes CASSHLRNEQYF. V is TRBV3-1 and J is TRBJ2-7, with D unresolved. Trimming pared 3 bases from V and 5 bases from J, leaving 8 bases between. The germline V gene has CDR1 LGHDT and CDR2 YNNKEL (reference sequence). CDR3 size: 12 residues.